The present T cell receptor (beta chain) was sequenced within a study of shared clonotypes between healthy human individuals. Every subset had its genomic DNA shared out evenly among several immunoSEQ plates. Authors' data handling: From ImmunoSEQ came sequences covering only the junction and carrying no quality scores, so filtering differed. Repertoires were generated with immunoSEQ multiplex PCR, while TCRdb's copy carries only in-frame clones and drops some. V and J calls and clone size are those listed in that table; D and trimming were worked out from the DNA. The sample has 1.5 million to 2.5 million clones, approximately 94% seen once. Germline V lookup: CDR1 GTSNPN, CDR2 SVGIG (reference sequence). The CDR3 totals 14 residues. Trimming left V 2 bases short and J 3 bases short, with 14 bases between. Naive-designated CD8 cells lacked CD45RO, were positively enriched for CCR7, and omitted terminally differentiated effector memory CD45RA+ cells.

V is TRBV30 and J is TRBJ2-7; either TRBD1 or TRBD2 may supply D (5 bases each). This receptor was taken from a man aged 18 to 29 in good health. Material for sequencing was naive CD8+ T cells sorted from blood. The CDR3 sequence: CAWSLGPGRYEQYF. CDR3 sequence (DNA): TGTGCCTGGAGTCTGGGACCGGGTCGCTACGAGCAGTACTTC.